The 28 T cell receptor beta chains below come from one sample, sequenced in a study of a mutant IDH1 vaccine in newly diagnosed glioma. Stated time point: week 11, during vaccination. In every dose of vaccine, 300 ug of mutant IDH1 20-mer peptide was given alongside topical imiquimod. Sequenced by immunoSEQ multiplex PCR; TCRdb stores in-frame clones only, minus some. There are some 120,000 clones in the sample; 80% occur only once, and 5.5% lies in the top ten. No antigen has been assigned to these receptors. This specimen consisted of PBMCs, obtained from a glioma patient whose treatment included an IDH1 peptide vaccine. The receptors originated from a man in his forties with glioma.

In DNA form, the CDR3 reads TGTGCCAGCAGCTCAGGACAGGCACTGACCAAGCGCAATGAGCAGTTCTTC. Protein product: CASSSGQALTKRNEQFF. The V call is TRBV7-9, the J call TRBJ2-1, with TRBD1 matching 7 bases. The J segment lost 6 bases and the V segment lost 4 bases, leaving 15 bases of the junction unmatched. Germline values: CDR1 SEHNR, CDR2 FQNEAQ (reference sequence). The CDR3 is made up of 17 amino acids.

This clone was counted between two and nine times. The chain joins TRBV14 to TRBJ2-2, with a possible D match to TRBD1 (6 bases). The ends were cut back, 6 bases at V and 5 bases at J, with 10 bases in the middle. Germline V gene sequence: CDR1 SGHDN, CDR2 FVKESK. This CDR3 spans 13 amino acids. CDR3 loop: CASRAQGTGELFF. The CDR3 DNA is TGTGCCAGCAGGGCTCAGGGGACCGGGGAGCTGTTTTTT.

The V gene is TRBV11-2, the J gene TRBJ2-3; D is uncertain. CDR1 is SGHAT and CDR2 is FQNNGV in the germline V gene. Trimming left V 0 bases short and J 3 bases short, with 1 base between. The CDR3 spans 12 residues. The CDR3 DNA reads as TGTGCCAGCAGCTTAGATACAGATACGCAGTATTTT. Amino acid sequence: CASSLDTDTQYF.

The V gene is TRBV9, the J gene TRBJ2-2; D may correspond to TRBD1 or TRBD2 (5 bases each). Trimming took 6 bases from V and 6 from J, leaving 18 bases between them. The CDR3 runs 15 residues. Germline V gives CDR1 SGDLS, CDR2 YYNGEE. The CDR3 here is CASTQGVWDAGELFF. CDR3 DNA sequence: TGTGCCAGCACCCAAGGGGTTTGGGACGCCGGGGAGCTGTTTTTT.

This clone has only a few counts. This rearrangement joins TRBV30 to TRBJ1-1; D is unresolved. The V and J ends lost 0 bases and 0 bases respectively, with 5 bases between them. This CDR3 comprises 13 residues. Germline values: CDR1 GTSNPN, CDR2 SVGIG (reference sequence). In DNA form, the CDR3 reads TGTGCCTGGAGTGTATATATGAACACTGAAGCTTTCTTT. Amino acid sequence: CAWSVYMNTEAFF.

This sequence joins TRBV7-6 and TRBJ2-3; D might be TRBD2 (6 bases). Germline V gene sequence: CDR1 SGHVS, CDR2 FNYEAQ. The CDR3 is 13 amino acids. Trimming stripped 6 bases from V and 2 bases from J, with 9 bases between. The CDR3 coding sequence is TGTGCCAGCAGTCGGGACTTCACAGATACGCAGTATTTT. Its translation is CASSRDFTDTQYF. Filled out from reference TRBV7-6 and TRBJ2-3, the complete variable domain reads GAGVSQSPRYKVTKRGQDVALRCDPISGHVSLYWYRQALGQGPEFLTYFNYEAQQDKSGLPNDRFSAERPEGSISTLTIQRTEQRDSAMYRCASSRDFTDTQYFGPGTRLTVL.

The V call is TRBV5-1, the J call TRBJ2-7; no definite D call. V was shortened by 1 base and J by 6 bases, with 17 bases between the two germline ends. CDR3 length equals 15 residues. Germline lookup yields CDR1 SGHRS and CDR2 YFSETQ. The CDR3 DNA is TGCGCCAGCAGCTTGCAAGGTGCCACCTCCGGCGAGCAGTACTTC. Amino acids: CASSLQGATSGEQYF.

The chain links TRBV5-1 to TRBJ1-2; D call uncertain. Trimming shortened V by 4 bases and J by 0 bases, and 10 bases separated the two germline ends. The CDR3 contains 14 residues. The germline CDR1 and CDR2 sequences are SGHRS and YFSETQ. In nucleotides, the CDR3 is TGCGCCAGCAGCCCCGGTGAAGCTAACTATGGCTACACCTTC. The encoded protein is CASSPGEANYGYTF.

The V gene is TRBV6-6, the J gene TRBJ1-1; TRBD1 agrees at 11 bases. The germline CDR1 and CDR2 sequences are MNHNY and SVGAGI (reference sequence). CDR3 length: 13 residues. V lost 5 bases, J lost 11 bases, and 7 bases stayed unmatched. CDR3 sequence: CASSRGTGGRAFF. CDR3 nucleotide sequence: TGTGCCAGCAGTAGGGGGACAGGGGGGAGGGCTTTCTTT.

The genes are TRBV28 and TRBJ1-1; D call uncertain. The germline gives CDR1 MDHEN, CDR2 SYDVKM. Trimming left V 2 bases short and J 0 bases short, with 4 bases between. The CDR3 spans 13 residues. This CDR3 reads CASSLRLNTEAFF. CDR3 DNA sequence: TGTGCCAGCAGTTTAAGACTGAACACTGAAGCTTTCTTT.

The CDR3 loop is CASSPLPGLAGNHYEQYF. The DNA for the CDR3 is TGTGCCAGCTCACCCCTCCCCGGACTAGCGGGGAACCATTACGAGCAGTACTTC. The J gene is TRBJ2-7, the V gene TRBV18, with TRBD2 identical over 12 bases. Germline V CDR1 and CDR2: KGHSH, LQKENI. V shed 3 bases and J 4 bases; nucleotides not matched to a gene: 13. The CDR3 runs 18 residues.

The rearrangement uses TRBV15 and TRBJ2-2; a weak D match, TRBD2 (6 bases). CDR3 length: 16 residues. Looked up from germline, CDR1 is LNHNV and CDR2 is YYDKDF (reference sequence). The germline V and J ends were trimmed by 3 bases and 1 base, with 12 bases remaining between them. In DNA, the CDR3 is TGTGCCACCAGCAGCATAGGACTACAGAACACCGGGGAGCTGTTTTTT. As protein: CATSSIGLQNTGELFF.

V usage is TRBV29-1 and J usage is TRBJ2-7, with 9 positions matching TRBD1. Germline assignment: CDR1 SQVTM and CDR2 ANQGSEA. The length of the CDR3 is 12 residues. The trim removed 7 bases at V and 2 bases at J, leaving 3 bases unmatched. The CDR3 coding sequence is TGCAGCGCACGGACAGGGGCCTACGAGCAGTACTTC. This encodes CSARTGAYEQYF.

This clone was seen more than once but under ten times. The chain joins TRBV10-1 to TRBJ2-3, with 11 bases identical to TRBD2. This CDR3 has 15 residues. V was pared by 5 bases and J by 3 bases, with 4 bases of the junction left unmatched. CDR1 and CDR2 (germline): WNHNN, SYGVQD (reference sequence). As DNA, the CDR3 is TGCGCCAGCAGTAAACTAGCGGGGGTGACAGATACGCAGTATTTT. It translates to CASSKLAGVTDTQYF.

V and J are TRBV23-1 and TRBJ2-7; D may match TRBD1 or TRBD2 (5 bases each). TRBV23-1 is reported as an ORF; its role is uncertain. Trimming pared 7 bases from V and 3 bases from J, leaving 13 bases between. The CDR3 extends over 13 amino acids. Here the CDR3 DNA reads TGCGCCAGCAAGGGTGGGGGTATCTACGAGCAGTACTTC. This codes for CASKGGGIYEQYF.

The rearrangement joins TRBV28 to TRBJ1-4; no reliable D call. Trimming took 5 bases from V and 8 from J, leaving 9 bases between them. This CDR3 contains 12 residues. Looked up from germline, CDR1 is MDHEN and CDR2 is SYDVKM. The CDR3 spells CASSQGWEKLFF. In nucleotides, the CDR3 is TGTGCCAGCAGTCAAGGTTGGGAAAAACTGTTTTTT.

This chain links TRBV4-3 with TRBJ2-7; D call uncertain. Trimming cost V 4 bases and J 0 bases, with 16 bases left between them. The CDR3 totals 16 residues. Germline lookup yields CDR1 LGHNA and CDR2 YSLEER. The CDR3 loop reads CASSRDQSRSSYEQYF. In DNA, the CDR3 is TGCGCCAGCAGCCGAGATCAATCGAGAAGCTCCTACGAGCAGTACTTC.

In regard to this clone: Other nucleotide sequences in the sample specify the same CDR3. The chain combines TRBV5-1 with TRBJ1-1; no reliable D call. There are 13 residues in the CDR3. With 0 bases removed from V and 1 base from J, the gap between germline ends came to 4 bases. Germline V gives CDR1 SGHRS, CDR2 YFSETQ. The CDR3 DNA sequence: TGCGCCAGCAGCTTGGTCCCGAACACTGAAGCTTTCTTT. Translation: CASSLVPNTEAFF.

J is TRBJ2-7 and V is TRBV4-1; weak D call: TRBD2 (6 bases). Germline V gene lookup returns CDR1 MGHRA and CDR2 YSYEKL. V lost 1 base and J lost 3, with 13 bases in between. This CDR3 has 15 amino acids. As DNA, the CDR3 is TGCGCCAGCAGCCAAGGGCGGGACGATCTCTACGAGCAGTACTTC. It translates to CASSQGRDDLYEQYF.

The chain links TRBV25-1 to TRBJ2-1, with TRBD2 matching over 7 bases. The germline gives CDR1 MGHDK, CDR2 SYGVNS. The CDR3 sequence is 15 residues long. V was pared by 2 bases and J by 0 bases, with 1 base of the junction left unmatched. The CDR3 nucleotides are TGTGCCAGCAGTGAACGACTAGCCTCCTACAATGAGCAGTTCTTC. Amino acid sequence: CASSERLASYNEQFF.

This chain connects TRBV5-1 to TRBJ2-3; TRBD2 agrees at 12 bases. Germline V gene sequence: CDR1 SGHRS, CDR2 YFSETQ. The CDR3 totals 17 residues. After removal of 4 bases from V and 0 bases from J, the junction contained 6 bases not matched to a gene. This CDR3 is CASSPRLAGVSTDTQYF. CDR3 sequence (DNA): TGCGCCAGCAGCCCCCGACTAGCGGGAGTGAGCACAGATACGCAGTATTTT.

The chain has TRBV6-5 and TRBJ1-5; D perhaps matches TRBD1 (6 bases). The CDR3 contains 14 residues. Trimming shortened V by 6 bases and J by 7 bases, and 16 bases separated the two germline ends. Germline CDR1 is MNHEY and CDR2 is SVGAGI. CDR3 bases: TGTGCCAGCAGCCCTGACAGGCCAGGACAGCCCCAGCATTTT. As protein: CASSPDRPGQPQHF.

This sequence joins TRBV5-1 and TRBJ1-6, with 7 bases lining up with TRBD1. The CDR3 extends over 16 amino acids. The germline CDR1 and CDR2 sequences are SGHRS and YFSETQ. V gave up 4 bases and J gave up 4 bases; unmatched junction bases: 8. The CDR3 DNA reads as TGCGCCAGCAGCAAGCCGTCGGGACAGTATAATTCACCCCTCCACTTT. It encodes CASSKPSGQYNSPLHF.

This clone has a single count. The V call is TRBV9, the J call TRBJ1-2; D gene ambiguous. The germline V gene has CDR1 SGDLS and CDR2 YYNGEE. Trimming took 7 bases from V and 5 from J, leaving 9 bases between them. This CDR3 spans 11 amino acids. The DNA for the CDR3 is TGTGCCAGCTCTCAGGCTTATGGCTACACCTTC. Translation gives CASSQAYGYTF.

The chain couples TRBV9 to TRBJ2-3; the match to TRBD2 covers 10 bases. Germline CDR1 reads SGDLS; CDR2 reads YYNGEE. The ends lost 0 bases at V and 5 bases at J; junction bases unmatched: 3. The length of the CDR3 is 15 residues. The CDR3 nucleotides read TGTGCCAGCAGCGTAGCCCAGCGGGAGGGAGATACGCAGTATTTT. It translates to CASSVAQREGDTQYF. The full variable domain, in which reference TRBV9 and TRBJ2-3 provide the parts outside the CDR3, is DSGVTQTPKHLITATGQRVTLRCSPRSGDLSVYWYQQSLDQGLQFLIQYYNGEERAKGNILERFSAQQFPDLHSELNLSSLELGDSALYFCASSVAQREGDTQYFGPGTRLTVL.

The chain employs TRBV14 and TRBJ2-7; D is possibly TRBD1 or TRBD2 (5 bases each). V lost 1 base and J lost 0, with 10 bases in between. This CDR3 has 15 residues. Germline-derived CDR1 and CDR2 are SGHDN and FVKESK. DNA of the CDR3: TGTGCCAGCAGCCAAGTCGGGACGTACTCCTACGAGCAGTACTTC. Amino acids: CASSQVGTYSYEQYF.

This clone is a singleton in its sample. The rearrangement joins TRBV30 to TRBJ1-6; no firm D call. With 8 bases removed from V and 0 bases from J, the gap between germline ends came to 8 bases. Germline loops: CDR1 GTSNPN, CDR2 SVGIG (reference sequence). This CDR3 has 13 residues. The CDR3 nucleotides read TGTGCCGCTGGGAGCTCCTATAATTCACCCCTCCACTTT. Translated: CAAGSSYNSPLHF. Full variable domain (remainder filled in from reference TRBV30 and TRBJ1-6): SQTIHQWPATLVQPVGSPLSLECTVEGTSNPNLYWYRQAAGRGLQLLFYSVGIGQISSEVPQNLSASRPQDRQFILSSKKLLLSDSGFYLCAAGSSYNSPLHFGNGTRLTVT.

This clone was seen only once. V gene TRBV5-6 combines with J gene TRBJ2-7, with unresolved D. Trimming removed 3 bases at V and 0 bases at J, with 13 bases between. CDR3 length: 15 residues. The germline CDR1 and CDR2 sequences are SGHDT and YYEEEE. CDR3 sequence: CASSSVVPSSYEQYF. CDR3 nucleotide sequence: TGTGCCAGCAGCTCAGTAGTGCCGAGCTCCTACGAGCAGTACTTC.